This T cell receptor (beta chain) was sequenced in a study of T-cell memory formation after mild COVID-19. Overall study findings and caveats: Whether day 37 second-wave clones are SARS-CoV-2-specific was not confirmed. Contracting clones localized mainly to CM and EM when CD4+ and mainly to EMRA when CD8+. The appearance of some responding clones in pre-infection memory suggested that cross-reactive memory joined.

Amplification by 5'RACE using constant-segment primers produced TCR alpha and TCR beta cDNA libraries that carried sample barcodes and UMIs. In TCRdb, the 5' RACE reads were re-called with MiXCR into one record per CDR3 protein. The sample records about 350,000 distinct CDR3 sequences, roughly an eighth being singletons. This clonotype was counted many times. Its antigen is still unknown. CDR1 is SGHRS, CDR2 YFSETQ, per germline. Trimming left V 0 bases short and J 3 bases short, with 12 bases between. The CDR3 totals 15 residues. The TCR originated in a man between 18 and 29 years old who had mild COVID-19 (a few samples of this study predate the infection). Cell type and time point are not known. V gene TRBV5-1 combines with J gene TRBJ1-1; D uncertain. Sequencing used PBMCs or a T cell subset sorted from them (not recorded which). This CDR3 reads CASSLEAGGYTEAFF. In DNA, the CDR3 is TGCGCCAGCAGCTTGGAGGCTGGAGGTTACACTGAAGCTTTCTTT. The full variable domain, completed using reference TRBV5-1 and TRBJ1-1, is KAGVTQTPRYLIKTRGQQVTLSCSPISGHRSVSWYQQTPGQGLQFLFEYFSETQRNKGNFPGRFSGRQFSNSRSEMNVSTLELGDSALYLCASSLEAGGYTEAFFGQGTRLTVV.